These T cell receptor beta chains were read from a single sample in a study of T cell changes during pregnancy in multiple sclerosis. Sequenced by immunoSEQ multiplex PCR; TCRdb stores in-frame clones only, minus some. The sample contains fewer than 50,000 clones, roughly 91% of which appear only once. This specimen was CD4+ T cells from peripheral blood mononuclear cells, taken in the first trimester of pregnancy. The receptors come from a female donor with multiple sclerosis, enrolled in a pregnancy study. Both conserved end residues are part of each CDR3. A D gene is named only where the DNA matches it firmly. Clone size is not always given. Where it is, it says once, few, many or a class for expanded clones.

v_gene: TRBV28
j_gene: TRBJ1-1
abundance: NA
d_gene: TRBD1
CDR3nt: TGTGCCAGCAGTTTTCTAAGACAGGGAACTTTCTTT
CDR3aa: CASSFLRQGTFF

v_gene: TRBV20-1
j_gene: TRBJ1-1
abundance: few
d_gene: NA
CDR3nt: TGCAGGGTGAGCGACACTGAAGCTTTCTTT
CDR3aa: CRVSDTEAFF

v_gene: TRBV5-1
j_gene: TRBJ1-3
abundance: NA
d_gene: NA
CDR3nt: TGCGCCAGCAGCTTTAGCGGCCTCGATTCTGGAAACACCATATATTTT
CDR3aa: CASSFSGLDSGNTIYF

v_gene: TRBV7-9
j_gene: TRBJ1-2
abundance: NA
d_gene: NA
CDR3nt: TGTGCCAGCAGCTTAATTTCAGGGGTCGGCTATGGCTACACCTTC
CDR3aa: CASSLISGVGYGYTF

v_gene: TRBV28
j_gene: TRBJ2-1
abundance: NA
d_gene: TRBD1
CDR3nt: TGTGCCAGCAGCCGTGGGGACAGGGTCAGTACTGAGCAGTTCTTC
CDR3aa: CASSRGDRVSTEQFF

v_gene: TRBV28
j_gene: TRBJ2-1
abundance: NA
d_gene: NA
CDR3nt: TGTGCCAGCAGAAGGGGGTTAGATACGACGGCTGAGCAGTTCTTC
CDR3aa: CASRRGLDTTAEQFF

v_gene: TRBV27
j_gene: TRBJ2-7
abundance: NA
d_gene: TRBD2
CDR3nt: TGTGCCAGCAGTTTTCAGCGGGAGCGGGGGGAGCAGTACTTC
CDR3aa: CASSFQRERGEQYF

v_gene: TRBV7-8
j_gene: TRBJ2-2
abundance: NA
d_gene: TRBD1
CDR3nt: TGTGCCAGCAGCCGGACAGGGGGCAACACCGGGGAGCTGTTTTTT
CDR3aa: CASSRTGGNTGELFF

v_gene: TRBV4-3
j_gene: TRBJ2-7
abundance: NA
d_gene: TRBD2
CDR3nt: TGCGCCAGCAGCCAAGATCGTGGGACTAGCGCTTTCTACGAGCAGTACTTC
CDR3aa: CASSQDRGTSAFYEQYF

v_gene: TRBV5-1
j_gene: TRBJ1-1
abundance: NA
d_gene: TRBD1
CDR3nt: TGCGCCAGCAGCATAATTCATTGGAGGGGGCCGGAGGCTTTCTTT
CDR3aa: CASSIIHWRGPEAFF

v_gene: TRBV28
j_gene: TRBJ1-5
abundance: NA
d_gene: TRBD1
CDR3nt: TGTGCCAGCAGACCCACAGGGGGCGGGGGTCAGCCCCAGCATTTT
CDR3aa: CASRPTGGGGQPQHF

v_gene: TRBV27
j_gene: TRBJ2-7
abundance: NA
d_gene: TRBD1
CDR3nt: TGTGCCAGCAGTGGCAGGGGGCGCGGGTACGAGCAGTACTTC
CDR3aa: CASSGRGRGYEQYF

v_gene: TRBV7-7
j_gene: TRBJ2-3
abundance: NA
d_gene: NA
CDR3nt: TGTGCCAGCAGCTTACAGACGACTAGGACAGATACGCAGTATTTT
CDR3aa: CASSLQTTRTDTQYF

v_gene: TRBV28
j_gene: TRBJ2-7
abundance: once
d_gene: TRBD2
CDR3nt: TGTGCCAGCGGCGGGAGCGGGAACGAGTACTTC
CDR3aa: CASGGSGNEYF

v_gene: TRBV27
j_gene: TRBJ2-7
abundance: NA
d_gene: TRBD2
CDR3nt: TGTGCCAGCAGCCCCAGCGGGAGCATCTCCTACGAGCAGTACTTC
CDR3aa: CASSPSGSISYEQYF

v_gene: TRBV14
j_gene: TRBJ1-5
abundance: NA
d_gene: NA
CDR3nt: TGTGCCAGCAGCCAAGTCGGCGGCAACAATCAGCCCCAGCATTTT
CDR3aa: CASSQVGGNNQPQHF

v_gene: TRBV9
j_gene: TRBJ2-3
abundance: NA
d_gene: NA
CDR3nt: TGTGCCAGCGGTGGTTTGAAGGGGCGCGGAGATACGCAGTATTTT
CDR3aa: CASGGLKGRGDTQYF

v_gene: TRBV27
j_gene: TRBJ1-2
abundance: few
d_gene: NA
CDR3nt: TGTGCCAGCAGTTTCAACGGGGCGGGGGGCTACACCTTC
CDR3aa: CASSFNGAGGYTF

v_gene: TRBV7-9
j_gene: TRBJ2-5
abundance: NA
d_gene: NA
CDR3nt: TGTGCCAGCAGCATCACAGGGACCTGGGGTCTGGAGGAGACCCAGTACTTC
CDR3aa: CASSITGTWGLEETQYF

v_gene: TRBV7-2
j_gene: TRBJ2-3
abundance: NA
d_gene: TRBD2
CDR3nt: TGTGCCAGCAGCTTATTAGCGGGAATTGATACGCAGTATTTT
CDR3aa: CASSLLAGIDTQYF

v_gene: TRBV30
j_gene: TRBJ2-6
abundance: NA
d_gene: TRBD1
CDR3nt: TGTGCCTGGAGCCTCCGTCCGACAGGGGCCGGGGCCAACGTCCTGACTTTC
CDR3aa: CAWSLRPTGAGANVLTF

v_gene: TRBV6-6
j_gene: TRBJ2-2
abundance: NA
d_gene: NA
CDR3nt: TGTGCCAGCAGTTACGAACTAGCTTCCGGGGAGCTGTTTTTT
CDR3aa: CASSYELASGELFF

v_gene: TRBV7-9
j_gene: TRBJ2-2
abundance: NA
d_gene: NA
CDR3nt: TGTGCCAGCAGCTTCTCGCGTGTAGAGAGGATGGGGGAGCTGTTTTTT
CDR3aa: CASSFSRVERMGELFF

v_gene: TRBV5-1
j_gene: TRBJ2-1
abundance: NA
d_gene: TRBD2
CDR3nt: TGCGCCAGCGGGAGGGCCAATGAGCAGTTCTTC
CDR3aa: CASGRANEQFF

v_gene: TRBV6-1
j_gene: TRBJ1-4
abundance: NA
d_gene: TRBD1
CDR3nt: TGTGCCAGCAGTCGACAGGGCCATGAAAAACTGTTTTTT
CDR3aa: CASSRQGHEKLFF

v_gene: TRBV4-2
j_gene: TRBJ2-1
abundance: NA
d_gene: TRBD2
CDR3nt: TGTGCCAGCAGTCGGGAGGGAGGGCCGGACTCCTACAATGAGCAGTTCTTC
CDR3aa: CASSREGGPDSYNEQFF

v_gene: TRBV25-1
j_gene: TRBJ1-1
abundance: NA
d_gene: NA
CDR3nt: TGTGCCAGCAGCTTCCCAGGGAAAACCACTGAAGCTTTCTTT
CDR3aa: CASSFPGKTTEAFF

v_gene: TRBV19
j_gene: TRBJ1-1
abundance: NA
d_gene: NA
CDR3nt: TGTGCCAGTAGTATAGAAGGAGGGCTGCTTGGGACTTTCTTT
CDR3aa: CASSIEGGLLGTFF

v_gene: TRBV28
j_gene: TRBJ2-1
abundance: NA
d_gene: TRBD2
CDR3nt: TGTGCCAGCAGCGGAGGACTAGCTCCTTCCAATGAGCAGTTCTTC
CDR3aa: CASSGGLAPSNEQFF

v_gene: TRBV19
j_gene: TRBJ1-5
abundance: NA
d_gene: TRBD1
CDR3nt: TGTGCCAGTAGTATCCAGGGGGCTGGCAATCAGCCCCAGCATTTT
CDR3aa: CASSIQGAGNQPQHF

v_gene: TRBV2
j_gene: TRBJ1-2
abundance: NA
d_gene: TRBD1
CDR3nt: TGTGCCAGCATCGCATTCAAGATTGGGACAGCTAACTATGGCTACACCTTC
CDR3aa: CASIAFKIGTANYGYTF

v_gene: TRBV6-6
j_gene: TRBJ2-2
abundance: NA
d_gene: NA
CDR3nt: TGTGCCAGCAGTTACGGAATGGCGGTGACCACCGGGGAGCTGTTTTTT
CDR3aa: CASSYGMAVTTGELFF

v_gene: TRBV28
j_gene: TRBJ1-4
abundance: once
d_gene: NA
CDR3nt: TGTGCCAGCAGTACTACAGGGTTTTCGACTGAAAAACTGTTTTTT
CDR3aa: CASSTTGFSTEKLFF

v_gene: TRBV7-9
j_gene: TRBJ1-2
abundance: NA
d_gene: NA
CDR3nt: TGTGCCAGCAGCTGGGAGGGAGGGCCTTGGGATGGCTACACCTTC
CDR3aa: CASSWEGGPWDGYTF

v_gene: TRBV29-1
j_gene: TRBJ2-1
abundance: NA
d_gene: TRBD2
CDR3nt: TGCAGCGTGACTAGCGGGAGGGCCAGAGAGCAGTTCTTC
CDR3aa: CSVTSGRAREQFF

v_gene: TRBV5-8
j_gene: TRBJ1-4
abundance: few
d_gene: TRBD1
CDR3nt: TGTGCCAGCAGCCCCGGGGCAGGGGGAGCCGAAAAACTGTTTTTT
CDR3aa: CASSPGAGGAEKLFF

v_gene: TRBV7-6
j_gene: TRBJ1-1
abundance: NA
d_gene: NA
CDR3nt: TGTGCCAGCAGCTTAGTGGCAGGGGCCCCCACTGAAGCTTTCTTT
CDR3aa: CASSLVAGAPTEAFF

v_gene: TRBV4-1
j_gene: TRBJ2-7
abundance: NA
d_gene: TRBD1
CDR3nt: TGCGCCAGCAGCGGGGGGGACAGGGGAACCTACGAGCAGTACTTC
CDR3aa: CASSGGDRGTYEQYF

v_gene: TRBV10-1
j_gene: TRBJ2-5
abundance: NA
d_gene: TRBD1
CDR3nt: TGCGCCAGCAGTGACCCGGGACAGGGGATCGCGGGAGCCCAGTACTTC
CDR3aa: CASSDPGQGIAGAQYF

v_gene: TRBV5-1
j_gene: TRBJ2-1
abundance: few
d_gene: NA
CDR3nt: TGCGCCAGCAGCTTTCAGTACAATGAGCAGTTCTTC
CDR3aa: CASSFQYNEQFF

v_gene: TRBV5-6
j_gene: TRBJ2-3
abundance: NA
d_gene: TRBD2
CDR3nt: TGTGCCAGCAGCCCCCTCCTTTCAGCGGGAGGTGATACGCAGTATTTT
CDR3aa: CASSPLLSAGGDTQYF

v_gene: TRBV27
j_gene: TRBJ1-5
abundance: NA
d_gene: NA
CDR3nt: TGTGCCAGCAGTTTAGCAGGTCATCAGCCCCAGCATTTT
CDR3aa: CASSLAGHQPQHF

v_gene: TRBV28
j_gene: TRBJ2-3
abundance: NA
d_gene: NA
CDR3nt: TGTGCCAGCCTACGGGGGACGGGGCGGTATACGCAGTATTTT
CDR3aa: CASLRGTGRYTQYF